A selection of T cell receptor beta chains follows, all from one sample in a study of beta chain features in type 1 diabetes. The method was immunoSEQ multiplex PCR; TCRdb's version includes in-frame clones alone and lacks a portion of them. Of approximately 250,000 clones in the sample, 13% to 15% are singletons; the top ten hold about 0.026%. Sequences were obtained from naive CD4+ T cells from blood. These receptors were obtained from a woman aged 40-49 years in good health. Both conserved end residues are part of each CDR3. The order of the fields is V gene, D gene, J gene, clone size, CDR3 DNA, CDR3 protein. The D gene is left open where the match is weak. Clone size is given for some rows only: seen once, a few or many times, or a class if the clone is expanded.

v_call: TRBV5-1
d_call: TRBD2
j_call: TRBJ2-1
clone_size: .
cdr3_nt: TGCGCCAGCAGCTATGCCGGGACTAGCGGGGGGGCCTTCTACAATGAGCAGTTCTTC
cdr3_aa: CASSYAGTSGGAFYNEQFF

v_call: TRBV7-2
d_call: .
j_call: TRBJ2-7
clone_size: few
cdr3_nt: TGTGCCAGCAGCTTAGCGTCCAGGGGTACCTACGAGCAGTACTTC
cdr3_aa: CASSLASRGTYEQYF

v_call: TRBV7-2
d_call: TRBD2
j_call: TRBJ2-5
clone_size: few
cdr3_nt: TGTGCCAGCAGCTCGGGACTAGCGGGGGGGTACCAGTACTTC
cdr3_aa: CASSSGLAGGYQYF

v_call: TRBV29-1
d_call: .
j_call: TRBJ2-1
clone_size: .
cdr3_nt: TGCAGCGTCCCCACCCCCACGCGCAATGAGCAGTTCTTC
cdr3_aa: CSVPTPTRNEQFF

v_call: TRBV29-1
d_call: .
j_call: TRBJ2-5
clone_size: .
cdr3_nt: TGCAGCGTTGTTGTCAGGGGAGTAGAAGAGACCCAGTACTTC
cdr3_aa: CSVVVRGVEETQYF

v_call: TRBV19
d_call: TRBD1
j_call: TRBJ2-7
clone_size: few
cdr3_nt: TGTGCCAGTAGAGCCGGGACAGGGGCATACGAGCAGTACTTC
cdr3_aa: CASRAGTGAYEQYF

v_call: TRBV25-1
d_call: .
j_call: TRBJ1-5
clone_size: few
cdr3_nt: TGTGCCAGCAGTGTGGGCTCTCAGCCCCAGCATTTT
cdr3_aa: CASSVGSQPQHF

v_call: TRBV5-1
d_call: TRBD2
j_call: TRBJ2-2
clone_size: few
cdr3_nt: TGCGCCAGCAGCTGGACTAGGACCGGGGAGCTGTTTTTT
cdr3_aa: CASSWTRTGELFF

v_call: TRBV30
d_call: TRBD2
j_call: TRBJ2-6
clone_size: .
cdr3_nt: TGTGAATGGGGGGGGGTTCCTGGGGCCAACGTCCTGACTTTC
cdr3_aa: CEWGGVPGANVLTF

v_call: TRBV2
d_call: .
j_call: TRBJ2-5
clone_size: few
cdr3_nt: TGTGCCAGCAGTCCCCGGACAGTCGGAGAGACCCAGTACTTC
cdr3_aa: CASSPRTVGETQYF

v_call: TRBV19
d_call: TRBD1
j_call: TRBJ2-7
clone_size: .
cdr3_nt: TGTGCCAGTAGTTCGCGGACAGGGCCCTACGAGCAGTACTTC
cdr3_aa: CASSSRTGPYEQYF

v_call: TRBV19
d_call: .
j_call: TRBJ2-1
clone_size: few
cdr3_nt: TGTGCCAGTACCCACCTCGGCAGGGGTCTCTACAATGAGCAGTTCTTC
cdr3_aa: CASTHLGRGLYNEQFF

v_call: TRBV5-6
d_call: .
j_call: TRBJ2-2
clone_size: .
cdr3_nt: TGTGCCAGCAGCTTCTCCCCCTGGGACTCGAACACCGGGGAGCTGTTTTTT
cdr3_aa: CASSFSPWDSNTGELFF

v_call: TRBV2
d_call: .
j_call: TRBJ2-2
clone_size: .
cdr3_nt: TGTGCCAGCAGTCCCCAGTCAGTGAACACCGGGGAGCTGTTTTTT
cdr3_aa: CASSPQSVNTGELFF

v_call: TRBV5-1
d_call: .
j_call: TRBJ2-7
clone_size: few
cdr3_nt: TGCGCCAGCAGCCGCGACCCGGGGAACTACGAGCAGTACTTC
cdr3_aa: CASSRDPGNYEQYF

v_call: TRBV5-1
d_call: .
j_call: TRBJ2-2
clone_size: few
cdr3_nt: TGCGCCAGCAGCTCACATGGTGTCGTCGCCGGGGAGCTGTTTTTT
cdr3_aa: CASSSHGVVAGELFF

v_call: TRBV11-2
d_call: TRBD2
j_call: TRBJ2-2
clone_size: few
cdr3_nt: TGTGCCAGCAGCTCCCCGACCCCGGGGGGGAGGGGGGAGCTGTTTTTT
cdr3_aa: CASSSPTPGGRGELFF

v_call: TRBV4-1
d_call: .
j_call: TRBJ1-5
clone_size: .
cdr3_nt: TGCGCCAGCAGCCAAGATGATACGCGTCAGCCCCAGCATTTT
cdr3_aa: CASSQDDTRQPQHF

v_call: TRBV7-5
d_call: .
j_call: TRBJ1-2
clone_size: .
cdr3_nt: TGTGCCAGATTAGGGGATGGCTACACCTTC
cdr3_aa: CARLGDGYTF

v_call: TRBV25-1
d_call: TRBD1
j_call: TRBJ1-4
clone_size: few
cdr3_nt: TGTGCCACCTCGGGACAGAATAATGAAAAACTGTTTTTT
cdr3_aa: CATSGQNNEKLFF

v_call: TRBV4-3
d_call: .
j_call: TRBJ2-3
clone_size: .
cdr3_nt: TGCGCCGGACTTGGGCCGACTAGCACAGATACGCAGTATTTT
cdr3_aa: CAGLGPTSTDTQYF

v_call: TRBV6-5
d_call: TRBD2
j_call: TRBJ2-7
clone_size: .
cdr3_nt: TGTGCCAGCACCCGGGGGGTAAACTCCTACGAGCAGTACTTC
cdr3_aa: CASTRGVNSYEQYF

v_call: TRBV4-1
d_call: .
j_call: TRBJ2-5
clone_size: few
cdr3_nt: TGCGCCAGCAGCCACCCCTCAGACGGCGGGACAGAGACCCAGTACTTC
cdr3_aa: CASSHPSDGGTETQYF

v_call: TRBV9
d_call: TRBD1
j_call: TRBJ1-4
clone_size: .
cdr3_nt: TGTGCCAGCAGCGGACCGGGACAGCTTGAAAAACTGTTTTTT
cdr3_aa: CASSGPGQLEKLFF

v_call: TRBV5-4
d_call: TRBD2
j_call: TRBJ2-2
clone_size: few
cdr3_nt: TGTGCCAGCAGCGGAGCGGGGGGGATCAACACCGGGGAGCTGTTTTTT
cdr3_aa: CASSGAGGINTGELFF

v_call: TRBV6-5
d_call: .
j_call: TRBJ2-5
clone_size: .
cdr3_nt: TGTGCCAGCAGTCGGACATACTACGAAGAGACCCAGTACTTC
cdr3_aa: CASSRTYYEETQYF

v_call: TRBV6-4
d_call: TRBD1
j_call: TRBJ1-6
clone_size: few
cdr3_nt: TGTGCCAGCAGTGACGGACAGGGGAATTCACCCCTCCACTTT
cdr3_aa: CASSDGQGNSPLHF

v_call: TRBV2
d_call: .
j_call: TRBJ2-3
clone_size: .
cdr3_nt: TGTGCCAGCAGTGGGTCAGGGGGGCAAGATACGCAGTATTTT
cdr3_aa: CASSGSGGQDTQYF

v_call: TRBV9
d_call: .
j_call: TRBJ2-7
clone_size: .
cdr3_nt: TGTGCCAGCAGCCTAAAAAGCGGGTGGGGGGAGTTAGCAGGGGAGCAGTACTTC
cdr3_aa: CASSLKSGWGELAGEQYF

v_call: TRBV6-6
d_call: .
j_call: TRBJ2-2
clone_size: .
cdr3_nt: TGTGCCACCACGATAGACAGCCCGAACACCGGGGAGCTGTTTTTT
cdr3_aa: CATTIDSPNTGELFF

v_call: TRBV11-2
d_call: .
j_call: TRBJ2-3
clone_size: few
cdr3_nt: TGTGCCAGCAGCGCTAACCCGGGTACGCAGTATTTT
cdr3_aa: CASSANPGTQYF

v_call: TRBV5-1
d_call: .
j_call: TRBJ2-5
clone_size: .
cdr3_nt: TGCGCCAGCAGCCCCGGACAGAGCCAAGAGACCCAGTACTTC
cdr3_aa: CASSPGQSQETQYF

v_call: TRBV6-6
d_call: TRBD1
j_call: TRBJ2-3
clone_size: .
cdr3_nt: TGTGCCAGCAGGAAGACCGGGACAGGGCTCACAGATACGCAGTATTTT
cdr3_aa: CASRKTGTGLTDTQYF

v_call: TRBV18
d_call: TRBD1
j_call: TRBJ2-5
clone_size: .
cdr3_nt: TGTGCCAGCTCACCCTTGGACAGGAAAGAGACCCAGTACTTC
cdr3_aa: CASSPLDRKETQYF

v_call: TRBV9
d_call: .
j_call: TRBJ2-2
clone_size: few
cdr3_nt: TGTGCCAGCAGCTCACCCGGCGGGGCGGTAACCGGGGAGCTGTTTTTT
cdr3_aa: CASSSPGGAVTGELFF

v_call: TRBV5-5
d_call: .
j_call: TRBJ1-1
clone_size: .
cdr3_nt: TGTGCCAGCAGCTGGCGAGGGCGGCAGAACACTGAAGCTTTCTTT
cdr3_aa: CASSWRGRQNTEAFF

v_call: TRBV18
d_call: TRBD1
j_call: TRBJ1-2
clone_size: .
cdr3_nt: TGTGCCAGCTCACCACCGACAGGGTCCGGCTACACCTTC
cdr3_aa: CASSPPTGSGYTF

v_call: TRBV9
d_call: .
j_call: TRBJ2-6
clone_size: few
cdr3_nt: TGTGCCAGCAGCGTCTTCAGCTCTGGGGCCAACGTCCTGACTTTC
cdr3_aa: CASSVFSSGANVLTF